The present T cell receptor beta chain was sequenced within a study of CD8+CD57+ T cells in acquired aplastic anemia. The wider study: Around 3.5 ug was the average amount of DNA from sorted CD4+ and CD8+ cells. Healthy donors gave about 9.8 million reads on average for CD4+ cells. Study results and limitations: Patients and controls shared some 29 CD8+ CDR3 sequences, which appeared highly expressed in patients and within their immunodominant clones.

This clonotype was counted ten times or more. Antigen specificity is unknown. Germline values: CDR1 SGHTS, CDR2 YDEGEE. The trim removed 2 bases at V and 2 bases at J, leaving 8 bases unmatched. The CDR3 length is 16 residues. TCR beta VDJ and CDR3 were profiled, and genomic DNA was the template. One entry per CDR3 protein results from TCRdb running MiXCR on the reads. The repertoire includes approximately 380,000 distinct CDR3 sequences, 65% to 80% of them detected once, and less than 4% sits in the top ten. Specimen: sorted CD4+, CD8+, or CD8+CD57+ T cells (not recorded which) from PBMCs. The chain links TRBV5-8 to TRBJ2-3; 7 bases line up with TRBD2. The source is a human donor in good health, serving as a control. As DNA, the CDR3 is TGTGCCAGCAGCTTCCCTCTCGGGGGGTTCACAGATACGCAGTATTTT. This translates into CASSFPLGGFTDTQYF.